The entry below describes one T cell receptor (beta chain). What it binds is unknown. The CDR3 covers 17 residues. Trimming cost V 0 bases and J 4 bases, with 16 bases left between them. Germline CDR1 is MNHEY and CDR2 is SVGEGT. This entry belongs to a study of T cell responses to AZD1222 COVID-19 vaccine. Sequenced by immunoSEQ multiplex PCR; TCRdb stores in-frame clones only, minus some. There are 150,000 or so clones in the sample; around 84% occur only once, and under 25% lies in the top ten. The study's findings and limits: Reports indicate that nearly half of spike-specific TCRs are directed at unmutated variant regions. Spike was spanned by vaccine-associated CD4 TCRs, which were dominant at 160-218 and 743-854. Repertoire sampling happened only post peak T cell response. It should be noted that donors were predominantly white British and more often female, and clonal diversity was possibly underestimated.

Specimen: peripheral blood, collected on day 0 of AZD1222 vaccination. The chain recombines TRBV6-2 or TRBV6-3 with TRBJ1-3, with D unresolved. This receptor was identified in an adult in good health. The CDR3 DNA follows: TGTGCCAGCAGTTACTCGTATAAGAAAAGCTCCGGAAACACCATATATTTT. This sequence encodes CASSYSYKKSSGNTIYF.